This is a list of T cell receptor beta chains from one sample in a study of OX40 agonist ivuxolimab in advanced cancers. Method: immunoSEQ multiplex PCR; TCRdb's copy keeps in-frame clones and lacks some. In the table there are about 88,000 clones, about 86% of which are singletons. This specimen consisted of CD4+ or CD8+ T cells sorted from blood, obtained in a trial of the OX40 agonist ivuxolimab. Every receptor here comes from an adult with an advanced solid tumor such as melanoma, head and neck, liver or kidney cancer. Each CDR3 is given with its conserved first and last residue. The order of the fields is D gene, J gene, clone size, V gene, CDR3 DNA, CDR3 protein. D genes are given only for firm matches. Size is omitted from some rows. Given values are once, few, many or a class for expanded clones.

D gene: NA
J gene: TRBJ2-7
clone size: NA
V gene: TRBV11-3
CDR3 DNA: TGTGCCAGCAGCCGTACTAGTAACGAGCAGTACTTC
CDR3 protein: CASSRTSNEQYF

D gene: NA
J gene: TRBJ1-1
clone size: NA
V gene: TRBV19
CDR3 DNA: TGTGCCAGTAGTATGGGCAGGAGTGGGGACACTGAAGCTTTCTTT
CDR3 protein: CASSMGRSGDTEAFF

D gene: NA
J gene: TRBJ1-1
clone size: NA
V gene: TRBV7-9
CDR3 DNA: TGTGCCAGCAGCCAGACCCAAGGGAACACTGAAGCTTTCTTT
CDR3 protein: CASSQTQGNTEAFF

D gene: NA
J gene: TRBJ2-3
clone size: NA
V gene: TRBV7-2
CDR3 DNA: TGTGCCAGCAGCTTAGCGGGAGGCTCGAGCACAGATACGCAGTATTTT
CDR3 protein: CASSLAGGSSTDTQYF

D gene: TRBD1
J gene: TRBJ2-1
clone size: once
V gene: TRBV11-3
CDR3 DNA: TGTGCCAGCAGCTTGGGGCAGGGGGCGCATAATGAGCAGTTCTTC
CDR3 protein: CASSLGQGAHNEQFF

D gene: NA
J gene: TRBJ2-7
clone size: NA
V gene: TRBV19
CDR3 DNA: TGTGCCAGTAGTACACGAAGCGCAGGGCTGTACGAGCAGTACTTC
CDR3 protein: CASSTRSAGLYEQYF

D gene: TRBD2
J gene: TRBJ2-5
clone size: NA
V gene: TRBV6-1
CDR3 DNA: TGTGCCAGCAGTGACGCACTAGCGGGAGGGCGAGAGACCCAGTACTTC
CDR3 protein: CASSDALAGGRETQYF

D gene: TRBD2
J gene: TRBJ2-3
clone size: NA
V gene: TRBV7-2
CDR3 DNA: TGTGCCAGCAGCTTACTAGCGGGGAGCACAGATACGCAGTATTTT
CDR3 protein: CASSLLAGSTDTQYF

D gene: NA
J gene: TRBJ2-6
clone size: NA
V gene: TRBV6-9
CDR3 DNA: TGTGCCAGCAGCGGCCTCTCTGGGGCCAACGTCCTGACTTTC
CDR3 protein: CASSGLSGANVLTF

D gene: TRBD2
J gene: TRBJ2-3
clone size: NA
V gene: TRBV25-1
CDR3 DNA: TGTGCCAGCAGTGAATTTAGACTAGCAACAGATACGCAGTATTTT
CDR3 protein: CASSEFRLATDTQYF

D gene: NA
J gene: TRBJ1-2
clone size: NA
V gene: TRBV7-3
CDR3 DNA: TGTGCCAGCAGCATAGACGGACAGCTCAACGGCTACACCTTC
CDR3 protein: CASSIDGQLNGYTF

D gene: TRBD1
J gene: TRBJ1-4
clone size: NA
V gene: TRBV19
CDR3 DNA: TGTGCCAGTACCCCGGACAGGACCAGAGAAAAACTGTTTTTT
CDR3 protein: CASTPDRTREKLFF

D gene: NA
J gene: TRBJ2-7
clone size: once
V gene: TRBV5-1
CDR3 DNA: TGCGCCAGTAGCCAGGGGTACGAGCAGTACTTC
CDR3 protein: CASSQGYEQYF

D gene: TRBD1
J gene: TRBJ2-7
clone size: NA
V gene: TRBV10-1
CDR3 DNA: TGCGCCAGCAGTGAGTTGACAGGGGGCTTCGAGCAGTACTTC
CDR3 protein: CASSELTGGFEQYF

D gene: TRBD1
J gene: TRBJ2-3
clone size: once
V gene: TRBV29-1
CDR3 DNA: TGCAGCGTTGAGGTCCTGGGACAGGGGGACACAGATACGCAGTATTTT
CDR3 protein: CSVEVLGQGDTDTQYF

D gene: TRBD1
J gene: TRBJ1-1
clone size: once
V gene: TRBV6-1
CDR3 DNA: TGTGCCAGCAGTTCGGACAGGGGCACTGAAGCTTTCTTT
CDR3 protein: CASSSDRGTEAFF

D gene: NA
J gene: TRBJ2-1
clone size: once
V gene: TRBV18
CDR3 DNA: TGTGCCAGCTCACCAAGGGCCGCGGCTGACAATGAGCAGTTCTTC
CDR3 protein: CASSPRAAADNEQFF

D gene: NA
J gene: TRBJ1-3
clone size: NA
V gene: TRBV9
CDR3 DNA: TGTGCCAGCAGCGTAGGAGTATCTGGAAACACCATATATTTT
CDR3 protein: CASSVGVSGNTIYF

D gene: NA
J gene: TRBJ1-6
clone size: NA
V gene: TRBV15
CDR3 DNA: TGTGCCACCAGCAGAGGGGGGAGCTCCTATAATTCACCCCTCCACTTT
CDR3 protein: CATSRGGSSYNSPLHF

D gene: TRBD1
J gene: TRBJ2-2
clone size: NA
V gene: TRBV7-8
CDR3 DNA: TGTGCCAGCAGCTTACCTACAGGGGGTTTAACCGGGGAGCTGTTTTTT
CDR3 protein: CASSLPTGGLTGELFF

D gene: NA
J gene: TRBJ2-5
clone size: NA
V gene: TRBV4-1
CDR3 DNA: TGCGCCAGCAGCCAGGCCAAGACAGCCAACCAAGAGACCCAGTACTTC
CDR3 protein: CASSQAKTANQETQYF

D gene: TRBD2
J gene: TRBJ2-5
clone size: NA
V gene: TRBV6-1
CDR3 DNA: TGTGCCAGCAGTGAAGCGAGCGGGGGGCGAGAAGAGACCCAGTACTTC
CDR3 protein: CASSEASGGREETQYF

D gene: TRBD2
J gene: TRBJ2-1
clone size: NA
V gene: TRBV7-2
CDR3 DNA: TGTGCCAGCAGCTTCGCGGAGCGGGGTGAGCAGTTCTTC
CDR3 protein: CASSFAERGEQFF

D gene: TRBD1
J gene: TRBJ2-4
clone size: NA
V gene: TRBV19
CDR3 DNA: TGTGCCAGTAGTTCTGGACAGGCGCTAGCCAAAAACATTCAGTACTTC
CDR3 protein: CASSSGQALAKNIQYF

D gene: NA
J gene: TRBJ2-7
clone size: NA
V gene: TRBV5-1
CDR3 DNA: TGCGCCAGCAGCCCAAATGCGGGCAGGGACTACGAGCAGTACTTC
CDR3 protein: CASSPNAGRDYEQYF

D gene: NA
J gene: TRBJ2-7
clone size: NA
V gene: TRBV11-3
CDR3 DNA: TGTGCCAGCAGTCCGGACAGCTCCTACGAGCAGTACTTC
CDR3 protein: CASSPDSSYEQYF

D gene: NA
J gene: TRBJ1-6
clone size: NA
V gene: TRBV18
CDR3 DNA: TGTGCCAGCTCACCAATCGGGACGAAGAATTCACCCCTCCACTTT
CDR3 protein: CASSPIGTKNSPLHF

D gene: NA
J gene: TRBJ2-3
clone size: NA
V gene: TRBV5-1
CDR3 DNA: TGCGCCAGCAGCGCCGAACACCAGGGGTCAGATACGCAGTATTTT
CDR3 protein: CASSAEHQGSDTQYF

D gene: NA
J gene: TRBJ2-5
clone size: once
V gene: TRBV6-1
CDR3 DNA: TGTGCCAGCAGTGACCTGTCGGGGCGACAGACCCAGTACTTC
CDR3 protein: CASSDLSGRQTQYF

D gene: NA
J gene: TRBJ1-5
clone size: NA
V gene: TRBV18
CDR3 DNA: TGTGCCAGCTCACCAGGTGAGGGGAGCAATCAGCCCCAGCATTTT
CDR3 protein: CASSPGEGSNQPQHF

D gene: NA
J gene: TRBJ1-4
clone size: NA
V gene: TRBV14
CDR3 DNA: TGTGCCAGCAGCCCAAGGGTGTCAACTAATGAAAAACTGTTTTTT
CDR3 protein: CASSPRVSTNEKLFF

D gene: NA
J gene: TRBJ1-5
clone size: NA
V gene: TRBV6-1
CDR3 DNA: TGTGCCAGCAGTGAAAAGGGATATCAGCCCCAGCATTTT
CDR3 protein: CASSEKGYQPQHF

D gene: NA
J gene: TRBJ1-1
clone size: NA
V gene: TRBV7-8
CDR3 DNA: TGTGCCAGCAGCTTAGCCGACAGACCAGTGAACACTGAAGCTTTCTTT
CDR3 protein: CASSLADRPVNTEAFF

D gene: NA
J gene: TRBJ1-1
clone size: NA
V gene: TRBV6-4
CDR3 DNA: TGTGCCAGCAGCGACGGATCGGGCCAGGGGAGGACTGAAGCTTTCTTT
CDR3 protein: CASSDGSGQGRTEAFF

D gene: TRBD1
J gene: TRBJ2-5
clone size: NA
V gene: TRBV5-6
CDR3 DNA: TGTGCCAGCAGCCTGAGTCAACAGGGGGGAGAGACCCAGTACTTC
CDR3 protein: CASSLSQQGGETQYF

D gene: NA
J gene: TRBJ2-7
clone size: few
V gene: TRBV11-2
CDR3 DNA: TGTGCCAGCAGCTTATTAGCGGTGAGCTCCTACGAGCAGTACTTC
CDR3 protein: CASSLLAVSSYEQYF

D gene: TRBD1
J gene: TRBJ1-1
clone size: NA
V gene: TRBV29-1
CDR3 DNA: TGCAGCGTTGAGGCAGGGGGCCACACTGAAGCTTTCTTT
CDR3 protein: CSVEAGGHTEAFF

D gene: NA
J gene: TRBJ2-3
clone size: NA
V gene: TRBV7-9
CDR3 DNA: TGTGCCAGCAGCTCCCGGATGGAACTCTCAGATACGCAGTATTTT
CDR3 protein: CASSSRMELSDTQYF

D gene: NA
J gene: TRBJ2-4
clone size: NA
V gene: TRBV4-1
CDR3 DNA: TGCGCCAGCAGCCAAAACCCCATACGTGGGGCGTCACCCCAAAACATTCAGTACTTC
CDR3 protein: CASSQNPIRGASPQNIQYF